This is a list of T cell receptor beta chains from one sample in a study of T cells after yellow fever vaccination. A single record per CDR3 protein comes from TCRdb applying MiXCR to the 5' RACE reads. There are 300,000 to 400,000 distinct CDR3 sequences in the sample; around 12% occur only once, and 2.5% to 4% lies in the top ten. This sample comprised CD4+ T cells sorted from PBMCs, obtained 15 days after the yellow fever booster vaccination. These receptors came from a man in his late teens or twenties who received the YFV17D yellow fever vaccine. Each CDR3 is given with its conserved first and last residue. The D gene is left open where the match is weak. Part of the rows lack a size; the others show once, few, many or a class for expanded clones.

V: TRBV5-1
J: TRBJ1-5
size: many
D: -
CDR3: CASSLIGNQPQHF
DNA: TGCGCCAGCAGCTTGATAGGGAACCAGCCCCAGCATTTT

V: TRBV5-1
J: TRBJ2-3
size: many
D: -
CDR3: CASSPAPTDTQYF
DNA: TGCGCCAGCAGCCCGGCCCCGACAGATACGCAGTATTTT

V: TRBV6-2/TRBV6-3
J: TRBJ1-5
size: -
D: -
CDR3: CASSKTAFQGQPQHF
DNA: TGTGCCAGCAGTAAGACAGCTTTTCAGGGTCAGCCCCAGCATTTT

V: TRBV10-3
J: TRBJ1-2
size: many
D: TRBD1
CDR3: CAISERDSDYGYTF
DNA: TGTGCCATCAGTGAGAGGGACAGTGACTATGGCTACACCTTC

V: TRBV7-9
J: TRBJ2-2
size: -
D: -
CDR3: CASSAGQFGRGTGELFF
DNA: TGTGCCAGCAGCGCCGGACAGTTCGGCCGAGGTACCGGGGAGCTGTTTTTT

V: TRBV20-1
J: TRBJ2-1
size: many
D: -
CDR3: CSARSMGSSYNEQFF
DNA: TGCAGTGCTCGCTCAATGGGGAGCTCCTACAATGAGCAGTTCTTC

V: TRBV12-3/TRBV12-4
J: TRBJ1-6
size: few
D: TRBD1
CDR3: CASRTGGYNSPLHF
DNA: TGTGCCAGCAGGACAGGGGGCTATAATTCACCCCTCCACTTT

V: TRBV15
J: TRBJ2-7
size: -
D: -
CDR3: CATSRDLEYEQYF
DNA: TGTGCCACCAGCCGGGACTTAGAATACGAGCAGTACTTC

V: TRBV12-3/TRBV12-4
J: TRBJ2-7
size: -
D: TRBD2
CDR3: CASSLGLAGSYEQYF
DNA: TGTGCCAGCAGTTTAGGGCTAGCGGGGTCGTACGAGCAGTACTTC

V: TRBV5-6
J: TRBJ2-3
size: many
D: -
CDR3: CASSLKRAYTDTQYF
DNA: TGTGCCAGCAGCTTGAAGAGGGCCTACACAGATACGCAGTATTTT

V: TRBV7-8
J: TRBJ1-5
size: few
D: TRBD1
CDR3: CASSTRDRVTQPQHF
DNA: TGTGCCAGCAGCACAAGGGACAGGGTTACTCAGCCCCAGCATTTT

V: TRBV29-1
J: TRBJ2-3
size: -
D: -
CDR3: CSTRTDTDTQYF
DNA: TGCAGCACTCGGACAGATACAGATACGCAGTATTTT

V: TRBV5-4
J: TRBJ2-7
size: once
D: -
CDR3: CASSLRPGFSYEQYF
DNA: TGTGCCAGCAGCTTGCGTCCAGGATTCTCCTACGAGCAGTACTTC

V: TRBV2
J: TRBJ2-2
size: few
D: TRBD2
CDR3: CASSRGLAYTGELFF
DNA: TGTGCCAGCAGTCGAGGACTAGCATACACCGGGGAGCTGTTTTTT

V: TRBV7-8
J: TRBJ1-1
size: -
D: -
CDR3: CASSLVLLGQLNTEAFF
DNA: TGTGCCAGCAGCTTAGTGCTTCTGGGACAACTGAACACTGAAGCTTTCTTT

V: TRBV27
J: TRBJ2-3
size: -
D: -
CDR3: CASSLHGAIPGLDTQYF
DNA: TGTGCCAGCAGTTTGCATGGCGCCATCCCGGGACTAGATACGCAGTATTTT

V: TRBV20-1
J: TRBJ1-5
size: -
D: -
CDR3: CSVKGRASNQPQHF
DNA: TGCAGTGTAAAAGGACGGGCTAGCAATCAGCCCCAGCATTTT

V: TRBV7-9
J: TRBJ2-1
size: many
D: -
CDR3: CAGYSRRQIDDSYNEQFF
DNA: TGTGCCGGCTACTCCAGGAGACAGATAGACGACTCCTACAATGAGCAGTTCTTC

V: TRBV20-1
J: TRBJ1-5
size: few
D: -
CDR3: CSALRLGEGDNQPQHF
DNA: TGCAGTGCCCTCCGATTGGGGGAAGGCGACAATCAGCCCCAGCATTTT

V: TRBV11-1
J: TRBJ1-6
size: -
D: -
CDR3: CASSSVGQGNSPLHF
DNA: TGTGCCAGCAGCTCTGTTGGTCAGGGGAATTCACCCCTCCACTTT

V: TRBV9
J: TRBJ1-2
size: -
D: -
CDR3: CASSPRFPTSPYGYTF
DNA: TGTGCCAGCAGCCCGCGTTTTCCCACGAGTCCCTATGGCTACACCTTC

V: TRBV18
J: TRBJ1-1
size: -
D: -
CDR3: CASSPRQAMNTEAFF
DNA: TGTGCCAGCTCACCGCGACAGGCCATGAACACTGAAGCTTTCTTT

V: TRBV7-9
J: TRBJ1-3
size: many
D: -
CDR3: CASSLGDMGNTIYF
DNA: TGTGCCAGCAGCTTAGGGGACATGGGAAACACCATATATTTT

V: TRBV10-3
J: TRBJ2-1
size: -
D: TRBD2
CDR3: CAITSGELDYYNEQFF
DNA: TGTGCCATCACTAGCGGGGAATTGGATTACTACAATGAGCAGTTCTTC

V: TRBV7-2
J: TRBJ1-3
size: -
D: -
CDR3: CASSSDRPRTGNTIYF
DNA: TGTGCCAGCAGCTCGGACCGCCCCCGCACTGGAAACACCATATATTTT

V: TRBV7-8
J: TRBJ2-2
size: many
D: TRBD1
CDR3: CASTMISGTGGTGELFF
DNA: TGTGCCAGCACTATGATCTCCGGGACAGGGGGCACCGGGGAGCTGTTTTTT

V: TRBV28
J: TRBJ2-1
size: many
D: TRBD2
CDR3: CASSSDSGGGYNEQFF
DNA: TGTGCCAGCAGTTCAGACAGCGGGGGGGGATACAATGAGCAGTTCTTC

V: TRBV28
J: TRBJ1-5
size: many
D: TRBD1
CDR3: CASSLGTGHQPQHF
DNA: TGTGCCAGCAGCCTAGGGACAGGCCATCAGCCCCAGCATTTT

V: TRBV27
J: TRBJ1-5
size: -
D: -
CDR3: CASSSRDSNQPQHF
DNA: TGTGCCAGCAGTTCCAGAGATAGCAATCAGCCCCAGCATTTT

V: TRBV5-1
J: TRBJ2-2
size: many
D: TRBD2
CDR3: CASSLEVAGTGELFF
DNA: TGCGCCAGCAGCCTCGAGGTAGCGGGCACCGGGGAGCTGTTTTTT

V: TRBV7-2
J: TRBJ1-2
size: few
D: -
CDR3: CASSLFGSRGYTF
DNA: TGTGCCAGCAGCTTATTCGGCAGTCGAGGCTACACCTTC

V: TRBV5-1
J: TRBJ1-5
size: -
D: -
CDR3: CASSLAPGSNQPQHF
DNA: TGCGCCAGCAGCTTGGCCCCAGGGAGCAATCAGCCCCAGCATTTT

V: TRBV29-1
J: TRBJ1-1
size: -
D: -
CDR3: CSAQGAAVDAFF
DNA: TGCAGCGCCCAAGGGGCGGCGGTGGACGCTTTCTTT

V: TRBV7-9
J: TRBJ1-2
size: -
D: TRBD1
CDR3: CASSLPGGDNGYTF
DNA: TGTGCCAGCAGCTTACCAGGGGGCGATAATGGCTACACCTTC

V: TRBV5-1
J: TRBJ2-5
size: few
D: TRBD2
CDR3: CASSLLQRGGRNQETQYF
DNA: TGCGCCAGCAGCTTGCTCCAGCGGGGGGGAAGGAACCAAGAGACCCAGTACTTC

V: TRBV5-1
J: TRBJ1-5
size: -
D: -
CDR3: CAGYDSFNQPQHF
DNA: TGCGCCGGGTATGACAGTTTCAATCAGCCCCAGCATTTT

V: TRBV29-1
J: TRBJ1-4
size: -
D: -
CDR3: CSVIAENEKLFF
DNA: TGCAGCGTCATCGCGGAAAATGAAAAACTGTTTTTT

V: TRBV5-1
J: TRBJ2-7
size: few
D: -
CDR3: CASSLALPDYEQYF
DNA: TGCGCCAGCAGCTTGGCTCTACCCGACTACGAGCAGTACTTC

V: TRBV7-2
J: TRBJ2-1
size: many
D: TRBD2
CDR3: CASSPTPTSGGGEQFF
DNA: TGTGCCAGCAGCCCCACCCCCACTAGCGGGGGCGGAGAGCAGTTCTTC

V: TRBV7-2
J: TRBJ2-4
size: -
D: -
CDR3: CASSPFIAKNIQYF
DNA: TGTGCCAGCAGCCCCTTCATAGCCAAAAACATTCAGTACTTC

V: TRBV5-1
J: TRBJ2-2
size: few
D: TRBD1
CDR3: CASSEQGFPSTGELFF
DNA: TGCGCCAGCAGCGAACAGGGGTTTCCCTCAACCGGGGAGCTGTTTTTT

V: TRBV4-3
J: TRBJ2-2
size: many
D: -
CDR3: CASSQGAGYPGELFF
DNA: TGCGCCAGCAGCCAAGGCGCAGGGTACCCCGGGGAGCTGTTTTTT

V: TRBV7-3
J: TRBJ2-1
size: few
D: -
CDR3: CASSPGARGPRAYNEQFF
DNA: TGTGCCAGCAGCCCCGGGGCCAGGGGCCCCAGGGCCTACAATGAGCAGTTCTTC

V: TRBV20-1
J: TRBJ2-2
size: few
D: TRBD2
CDR3: CSARASGGFGGELFF
DNA: TGCAGTGCTAGGGCCAGCGGGGGGTTTGGCGGGGAGCTGTTTTTT

V: TRBV5-1
J: TRBJ2-5
size: -
D: -
CDR3: CASSLWDQETQYF
DNA: TGCGCCAGCAGCTTATGGGACCAAGAGACCCAGTACTTC

V: TRBV7-2
J: TRBJ1-5
size: few
D: -
CDR3: CASSSGYGQPQHF
DNA: TGTGCCAGCAGCTCCGGGTATGGACAGCCCCAGCATTTT

V: TRBV24-1
J: TRBJ1-5
size: -
D: -
CDR3: CATSDSWSHQPQHF
DNA: TGTGCCACCAGTGATTCATGGAGCCATCAGCCCCAGCATTTT

V: TRBV6-1
J: TRBJ2-4
size: -
D: -
CDR3: CASTPQRRRVVRNIQYF
DNA: TGTGCCAGCACTCCCCAAAGGCGCAGGGTCGTTAGAAACATTCAGTACTTC

V: TRBV12-3/TRBV12-4
J: TRBJ1-2
size: -
D: TRBD1
CDR3: CASSRGQVNYGYTF
DNA: TGTGCCAGCAGTCGGGGACAGGTTAACTATGGCTACACCTTC

V: TRBV4-3
J: TRBJ1-1
size: -
D: -
CDR3: CASSQGEAGTNTEAFF
DNA: TGCGCCAGCAGCCAAGGGGAGGCAGGAACGAACACTGAAGCTTTCTTT